Below are 19 T cell receptor beta chains sequenced from a single sample in a study of T cell repertoires in cytomegalovirus infection. MiXCR was run by TCRdb on the reads, yielding one entry per CDR3 protein. There are roughly 180,000 distinct CDR3 sequences in the sample; roughly 27% occur only once, and roughly 31% lies in the top ten. The sample consisted of PBMCs. The receptors come from a human donor in good health (CMV status not recorded). Some clones in this sample may be carry-over from other donors' samples.

The chain has TRBV5-1 and TRBJ1-2; 8 nucleotides match TRBD1. The V and J ends lost 0 bases and 3 bases, in that order; junction bases with no gene match: 4. CDR3 length: 15 amino acids. Germline V gene lookup returns CDR1 SGHRS and CDR2 YFSETQ. CDR3 in amino acids: CASSLAQGADYGYTF. CDR3 bases: TGCGCCAGCAGCTTGGCCCAGGGGGCGGACTATGGCTACACCTTC.

This clonotype was recorded a few times. In DNA, the CDR3 is TGTGCCAGCAGCACCTCGGGACAGATCAATGAGCAGTTCTTC. Its protein product is CASSTSGQINEQFF. V usage is TRBV11-3 and J usage is TRBJ2-1, with 7 bases that match TRBD1. CDR1 is SGHNT, CDR2 YENEEA, per germline. V gave up 5 bases and J gave up 6 bases; unmatched junction bases: 7. The CDR3 is made up of 14 amino acids.

V usage is TRBV6-5 and J usage is TRBJ1-3; 8 positions match TRBD1. V lost 0 bases and J lost 2; bases outside the gene matches: 3. The CDR3 is 16 amino acids. Germline V CDR1 and CDR2: MNHEY, SVGAGI. The CDR3 loop is CASSYSTDRAGNTIYF. CDR3 coding DNA: TGTGCCAGCAGTTACTCGACGGACAGGGCTGGAAACACCATATATTTT.

This clonotype showed up just once. The rearrangement links TRBV7-2 to TRBJ1-5; possibly TRBD1 for D (5 bases). V lost 10 bases to trimming and J lost 4 bases, with 11 bases between them. There are 12 residues in the CDR3. Germline V CDR1 and CDR2: SGHTA, FQGNSA. CDR3 sequence: CATGDGNQPQHF. The CDR3, as DNA: TGTGCCACCGGGGACGGAAATCAGCCCCAGCATTTT.

The chain couples TRBV27 to TRBJ1-5, with 7 positions matching TRBD1. CDR3 length: 13 amino acids. V lost 7 bases to trimming and J lost 7 bases; unmatched junction nucleotides: 7. The germline CDR1 and CDR2 sequences are MNHEY and SMNVEV (reference sequence). The CDR3 loop is CASTRQGEQPQHF. CDR3 bases: TGTGCCAGCACTCGACAGGGTGAGCAGCCCCAGCATTTT.

This chain links TRBV7-2 with TRBJ2-2; D is undetermined. The CDR3 extends over 14 amino acids. V lost 5 bases and J 1 base, leaving 8 bases between the germline ends. From germline, CDR1 is SGHTA and CDR2 FQGNSA. The DNA of the CDR3 is TGTGCCAGCAGCCCAGACATGAACACCGGGGAGCTGTTTTTT. Protein sequence: CASSPDMNTGELFF.

This clonotype was seen a few times. The V call is TRBV29-1, the J call TRBJ2-7, with D perhaps given as TRBD1 or TRBD2 (5 bases each). The CDR3 length is 13 residues. Looked up from germline, CDR1 is SQVTM and CDR2 is ANQGSEA. CDR3: CSYTGASSYEQYF. The CDR3 region has the DNA TGCAGTTATACCGGGGCCAGCTCCTACGAGCAGTACTTC.

This clonotype showed up just a few times. One end of the junction varies from germline; a read error may be responsible. This rearrangement joins TRBV7-6 to TRBJ1-4; TRBD1 aligns across 8 bases. CDR1 and CDR2 (germline): SGHVS, FNYEAQ. The CDR3 is made up of 10 amino acids. CDR3 sequence (DNA): TGTGCCAGCACTGGGGACAGGAAGGGGTTT. Its translation is CASTGDRKGF.

The genes are TRBV14 and TRBJ1-1; no definite D call. This CDR3 is 14 amino acids long. Germline CDR1 SGHDN, CDR2 FVKESK. V lost 4 bases to trimming and J lost 1 base, with 10 bases between them. CDR3 coding DNA: TGTGCCAGCAGCCCCCGGACGACGAACACTGAAGCTTTCTTT. It yields the protein CASSPRTTNTEAFF.

This clonotype was counted ten times or more. V is TRBV7-2 and J is TRBJ2-7, with 11 bases lining up with TRBD2. Germline V CDR1 and CDR2: SGHTA, FQGNSA. This CDR3 is built from 16 residues. The ends lost 5 bases at V and 4 bases at J; junction bases unmatched: 10. In nucleotides, the CDR3 is TGTGCCAGCAGCCCAGGGGGGCTAGCGGGGGGTTACGAGCAGTACTTC. Translated, it gives CASSPGGLAGGYEQYF. Full variable domain (remainder filled in from reference TRBV7-2 and TRBJ2-7): GAGVSQSPSNKVTEKGKDVELRCDPISGHTALYWYRQSLGQGLEFLIYFQGNSAPDKSGLPSDRFSAERTGGSVSTLTIQRTQQEDSAVYLCASSPGGLAGGYEQYFGPGTRLTVT.

The sample holds many counts of this clonotype. The V call is TRBV7-2, the J call TRBJ2-5; D is undetermined. The V gene lost 0 bases and the J gene lost 5 bases, with 13 bases spanning the gap. The CDR3 runs to 15 residues. Germline V gene lookup returns CDR1 SGHTA and CDR2 FQGNSA. CDR3 bases: TGTGCCAGCAGCTTAGCGGCGGAGTTCAGGGAGACCCAGTACTTC. This translates into CASSLAAEFRETQYF.

There are many counts of this clonotype. The chain recombines TRBV7-2 with TRBJ1-1, with D maybe TRBD1 (5 bases). Germline values: CDR1 SGHTA, CDR2 FQGNSA. There are 17 residues in the CDR3. Deletions cut 2 bases from V and 0 bases from J, with 16 bases between. This CDR3 is CASSLFVLGLMNTEAFF. The CDR3 DNA follows: TGTGCCAGCAGCTTATTCGTATTGGGACTTATGAACACTGAAGCTTTCTTT.

This clonotype was observed a few times. The V gene is TRBV6-1, the J gene TRBJ2-7; 7 nucleotides agree with TRBD1. CDR3 length: 15 amino acids. Germline assignment: CDR1 MNHNS and CDR2 SASEGT. Trimming took 5 bases from V and 1 from J; bases not matched to a gene: 8. The CDR3 reads CASSPDRTISYEQYF. CDR3 DNA: TGTGCCAGCAGTCCGGACAGGACCATATCCTACGAGCAGTACTTC.

The chain recombines TRBV5-1 with TRBJ1-1; D is possibly TRBD1 (6 bases). V lost 0 bases, J lost 8 bases, and 17 bases lay in between. The CDR3 loop spans 15 amino acids. CDR1 is SGHRS and CDR2 is YFSETQ in the germline V gene. The CDR3 loop is CASSLVRGGQSEAFF. DNA of the CDR3: TGCGCCAGCAGCTTGGTTCGGGGGGGCCAGTCCGAAGCTTTCTTT.

The V and J genes are TRBV7-9 and TRBJ1-1; possibly TRBD1 for D (5 bases). V gave up 1 base and J gave up 10 bases, with 13 bases separating them. The germline gives CDR1 SEHNR, CDR2 FQNEAQ (reference sequence). The CDR3 sequence is 13 residues long. CDR3 coding DNA: TGTGCCAGCAGCTTAGGTGTGGGGCAGGGAGCTTTCTTT. Translating gives CASSLGVGQGAFF.

This clonotype came up a few times. The V and J genes are TRBV29-1 and TRBJ1-1; 7 nucleotides match TRBD1. Per the germline V gene, CDR1 is SQVTM and CDR2 is ANQGSEA. The CDR3 covers 14 residues. Trimming cost V 3 bases and J 6 bases; bases outside gene matches: 10. The CDR3 is CSVEVNRGFAEAFF. CDR3 bases: TGCAGCGTTGAGGTTAACAGGGGATTCGCTGAAGCTTTCTTT.

The chain combines TRBV20-1 with TRBJ2-1; D assignment may be TRBD1 or TRBD2 (6 bases each). The CDR3 extends over 14 amino acids. CDR1 is DFQATT and CDR2 is SNEGSKA in the germline V gene (reference sequence). V was shortened by 5 bases and J by 5 bases, with 16 bases between the two germline ends. Written as DNA, the CDR3 is TGCAGTGCTGGGGGGCGGGGAGCAAACAATGAGCAGTTCTTC. This sequence encodes CSAGGRGANNEQFF.

This clonotype was seen a few times. The CDR3 bases are TGTGCCAGCACCTTCTTAGTGGCAGACTCCTATGGCTACACCTTC. It encodes CASTFLVADSYGYTF. V and J are TRBV7-9 and TRBJ1-2; D uncertain. Germline V gene sequence: CDR1 SEHNR, CDR2 FQNEAQ (reference sequence). V was clipped by 7 bases and J by 4 bases, with 19 bases between them. The CDR3 has 15 amino acids.

The chain links TRBV19 to TRBJ1-1, with 7 bases lining up with TRBD1. CDR1 is LNHDA, CDR2 SQIVND, per germline (reference sequence). This CDR3 is 14 amino acids long. In DNA, the CDR3 is TGTGGCTCGGCAGGGGGACTAAGGAACACTGAAGCTTTCTTT. This sequence encodes CGSAGGLRNTEAFF.